The entry below describes one T cell receptor (beta chain). The count of this clone is one. Its antigen is currently not known. Base qualities are missing; no much larger clone stands one base away. This sample was taken from a study of shared clonotypes between healthy human individuals (dated by TCRdb to the early 2020s). A note on the overall study: The cohort comprised a couple of women and a few men aged 18 to 49 years. For each donor, CD4 naive and CD4 memory were each run on three plates, CD8 naive on two plates, and CD8 memory on one plate. Blood TCR repertoires of five healthy adults were deeply sequenced to estimate repertoire size and the extent of clonotype sharing between individuals. Libraries were prepared and TCR repertoires were sequenced by different laboratories using diverse techniques, in order to increase sequencing depth and limit assay-specific biases. Leukapheresis yielded between about 0.8 and 9.5 billion PBMCs per donor. The study at large found these results: The genetic and exposure-history diversity represented was limited by the small number of donors. Compared with non-shared clonotypes, the clonotypes found in all four sorted-subset donors had higher generation probabilities. When several donors were compared, the shared fraction of clonotypes was about 5.5% for naive CD4, roughly 3.4% for naive CD8, roughly 2.5% for memory CD4, and 0.35% to 0.5% for memory CD8. Sampling was restricted to blood, and TCR repertoires in tissues likely differ from the TCR repertoires found in blood. Larger estimated clonotype richness was generally found for naive subsets than for memory subsets. Even with the large sequencing depth, rarefaction of the sorted-subset datasets indicated that sequencing was incomplete. Pairwise subsampling led to the expectation that sequencing depth would affect the degree of clonotype sharing among donors.

Donors were healthy HIV-negative adults with no recently reported acute infections or vaccinations. Every donor was a Caucasian adult residing in Nashville, Tennessee, USA. CD4+ T cells were enriched by magnetic negative selection, after which naive cells were positively selected on CD45RA and the negative fraction was taken as the memory subset. Blood was collected by leukapheresis, and PBMCs were isolated by Ficoll-Histopaque density gradient centrifugation and then cryopreserved in liquid nitrogen vapor phase. Analytical flow cytometry was used to check the purity and quantity of each magnetically sorted T cell population. Genomic DNA was isolated from every sorted fraction and measured by UV absorbance on a Nanodrop 2000c. The germline V gene provides CDR1 KGHSH and CDR2 LQKENI. V loses 3 bases, J loses 3 bases, and the germline ends lie 15 bases apart. Measured from the cysteine to the phenylalanine, the CDR3 is 16 residues long. Only the CDR3 portion is preserved as DNA: 48 bases, with reading frame beginning at the first base.

TCR CDR3 regions were amplified from genomic DNA by multiplex PCR using the deep immunoSEQ assay. Genomic DNA extracted from each cell subset was distributed evenly over all wells of several immunoSEQ 96-well plates, and each plate served as one replicate. Each replicate PCR for sorted subsets received roughly 0.2 ug genomic DNA, equal to some 32,000 T cell genomes. Purified libraries were quantified with a Qubit 3.0 fluorometer, sized on a Bioanalyzer 2100, and re-quantified with the KAPA Library Quantification kit. Every immunoSEQ 96-well plate was sequenced on a separate single-read 150-cycle Illumina NextSeq 550 flow cell. Under the source paper's analysis protocol: Because the immunoSEQ output held only junctional sequences and lacked quality scores, the filtering could not match the filtering applied to full-length reads. Sequences were annotated with PyIR, a Python wrapper for IgBLAST v1.9, and V/J genes and CDR3 were assigned using IMGT germline references. Reads were removed for weak V/J assignments (E-value above 1e-6), missing CDR3, stop codons, out-of-frame junctions, or ambiguous translated residues. A V3J clonotype was defined by an identical inferred V gene, J gene, and CDR3 amino acid sequence. The percentage overlap between two repertoires was calculated by dividing the number of shared unique clonotypes by the size of the smaller repertoire. Three approaches were used to assess repertoire richness: RTK rarefaction, the Chao1 estimator, and Recon v2.1 estimates of unobserved clonotypes. Generation probabilities for all TCRbeta clonotypes obtained by the gDNA method from a handful of donors were computed using OLGA. In TCRdb, the immuneACCESS table is reduced to in-frame sequences with V and J assigned. These tables do not hold every clone; where another copy was compared, an unresolved V gene accounts for under half, and the others remain unexplained. The DNA was the basis for D and trimming; V, J and clone size are from that table. The sample table shows a few million clones, and 85% to 95% are seen once. Roughly 0.34% of the sample lies in the top ten.

The sequence came from a man aged 18 to 30 in good health. Some clones in this sample may be carry-over from other donors' samples. This chain joins TRBV18 to TRBJ1-5; a tentative D call is TRBD1 (5 bases match). Source material: naive CD4+ T cells from PBMCs. The meaning of the sample's cell subset or site label: CD45RA+ positively selected. The CDR3 loop reads CASSPIGAGNNQPQHF. The nucleotides are TGTGCCAGCTCACCTATCGGGGCCGGTAACAATCAGCCCCAGCATTTT.